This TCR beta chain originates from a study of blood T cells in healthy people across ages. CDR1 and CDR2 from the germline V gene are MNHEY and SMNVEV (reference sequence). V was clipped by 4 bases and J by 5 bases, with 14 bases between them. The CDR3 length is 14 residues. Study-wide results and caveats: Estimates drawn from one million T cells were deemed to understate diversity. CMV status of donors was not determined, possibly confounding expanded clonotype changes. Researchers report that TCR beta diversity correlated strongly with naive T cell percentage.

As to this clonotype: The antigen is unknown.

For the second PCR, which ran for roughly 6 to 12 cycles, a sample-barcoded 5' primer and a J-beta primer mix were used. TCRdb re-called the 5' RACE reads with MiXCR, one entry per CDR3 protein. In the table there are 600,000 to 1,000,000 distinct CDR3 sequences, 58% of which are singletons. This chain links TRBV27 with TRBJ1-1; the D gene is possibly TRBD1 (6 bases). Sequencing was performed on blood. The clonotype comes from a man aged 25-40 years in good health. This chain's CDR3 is CASSWAGARTEAFF. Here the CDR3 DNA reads TGTGCCAGCAGTTGGGCGGGGGCAAGGACTGAAGCTTTCTTT.